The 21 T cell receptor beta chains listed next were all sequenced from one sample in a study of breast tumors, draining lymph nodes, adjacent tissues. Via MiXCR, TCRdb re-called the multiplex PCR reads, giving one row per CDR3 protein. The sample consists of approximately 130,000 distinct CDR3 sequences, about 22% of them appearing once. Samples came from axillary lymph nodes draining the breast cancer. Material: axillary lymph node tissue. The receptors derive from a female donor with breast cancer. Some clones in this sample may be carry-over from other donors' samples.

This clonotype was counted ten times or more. The CDR3 bases are TGTGCCAGTAGTCGCCCTAGCGGGGACAATGAGCAGTTCTTC. This encodes CASSRPSGDNEQFF. The chain recombines TRBV19 with TRBJ2-1, with 9 bases aligning to TRBD2. This CDR3 spans 14 amino acids. Trimming took 5 bases from V and 5 from J; bases not matched to a gene: 4. Germline-derived CDR1 and CDR2 are LNHDA and SQIVND (reference sequence).

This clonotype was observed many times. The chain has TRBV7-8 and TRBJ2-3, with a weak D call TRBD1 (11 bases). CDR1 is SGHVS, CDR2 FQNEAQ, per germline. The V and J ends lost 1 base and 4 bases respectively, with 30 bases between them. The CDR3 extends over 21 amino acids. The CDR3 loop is CASSLVGQGVWSGRGADTQYF. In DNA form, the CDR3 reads TGTGCCAGCAGCTTAGTGGGACAGGGGGTTTGGAGCGGGAGGGGTGCAGATACGCAGTATTTT.

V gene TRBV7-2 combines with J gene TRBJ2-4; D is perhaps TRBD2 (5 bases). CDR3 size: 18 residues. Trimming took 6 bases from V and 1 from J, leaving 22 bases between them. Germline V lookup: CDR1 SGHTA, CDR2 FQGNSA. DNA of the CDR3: TGTGCCAGCAGTCCCAACTTTCCCCGGGGTAGTGCCAAAAACATTCAGTACTTC. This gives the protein CASSPNFPRGSAKNIQYF.

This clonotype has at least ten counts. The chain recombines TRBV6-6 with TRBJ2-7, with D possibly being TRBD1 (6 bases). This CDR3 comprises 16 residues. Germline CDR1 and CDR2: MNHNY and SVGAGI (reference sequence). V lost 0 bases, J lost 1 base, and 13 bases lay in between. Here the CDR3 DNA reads TGTGCCAGCAGTTACTCCCGATCACAGGGTTCCTACGAGCAGTACTTC. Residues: CASSYSRSQGSYEQYF.

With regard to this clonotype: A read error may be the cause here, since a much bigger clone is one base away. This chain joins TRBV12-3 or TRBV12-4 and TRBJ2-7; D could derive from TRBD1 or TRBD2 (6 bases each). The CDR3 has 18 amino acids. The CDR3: CASSFSGARGRRSYEQHF. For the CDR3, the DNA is TGTGCCAGCAGTTTTTCGGGGGCCCGTGGGAGGAGATCCTACGAGCAGCACTTC.

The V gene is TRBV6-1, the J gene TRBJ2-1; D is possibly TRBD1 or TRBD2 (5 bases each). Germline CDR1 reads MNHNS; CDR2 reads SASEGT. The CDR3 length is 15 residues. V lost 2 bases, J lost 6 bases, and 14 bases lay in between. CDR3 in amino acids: CASSEWGRGTNEQFF. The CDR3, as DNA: TGTGCCAGCAGTGAATGGGGACGGGGTACCAATGAGCAGTTCTTC.

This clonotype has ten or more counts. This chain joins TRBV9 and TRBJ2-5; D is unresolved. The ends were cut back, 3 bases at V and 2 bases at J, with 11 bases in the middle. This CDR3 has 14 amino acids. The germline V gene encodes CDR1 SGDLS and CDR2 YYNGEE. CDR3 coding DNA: TGTGCCAGCAGCGCCGAGAAGCTACAAGAGACCCAGTACTTC. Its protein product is CASSAEKLQETQYF.

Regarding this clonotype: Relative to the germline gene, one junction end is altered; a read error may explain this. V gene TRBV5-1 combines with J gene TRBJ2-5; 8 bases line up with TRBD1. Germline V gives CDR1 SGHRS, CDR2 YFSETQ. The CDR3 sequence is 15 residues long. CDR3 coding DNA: TGCGCCAGCAGCTTGGGCCAGGGGGCTCAAGAGACCCAGTGCTTC. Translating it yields CASSLGQGAQETQCF.

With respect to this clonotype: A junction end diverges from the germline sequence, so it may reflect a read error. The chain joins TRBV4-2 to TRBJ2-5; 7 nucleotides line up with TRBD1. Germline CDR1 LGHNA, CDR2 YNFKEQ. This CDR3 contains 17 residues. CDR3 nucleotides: TGTGGCAGCAGCCAAGCCCCCCCGGGACAGCTACAAGAGACCCAGTACTTC. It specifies CGSSQAPPGQLQETQYF.

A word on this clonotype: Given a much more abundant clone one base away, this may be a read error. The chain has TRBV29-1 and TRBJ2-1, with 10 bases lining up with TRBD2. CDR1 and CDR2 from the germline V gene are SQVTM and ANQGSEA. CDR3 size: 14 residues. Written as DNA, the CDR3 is TGCAGCGTTCCAGTAGCGGGAGGATACAATGAGCGGTTCTTC. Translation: CSVPVAGGYNERFF.

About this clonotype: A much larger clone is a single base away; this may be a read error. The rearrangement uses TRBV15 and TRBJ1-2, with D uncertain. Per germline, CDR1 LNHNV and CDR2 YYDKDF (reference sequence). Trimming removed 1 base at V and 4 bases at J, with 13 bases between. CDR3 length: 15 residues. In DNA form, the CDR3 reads TGTGCCACCAGCAGAGGTATCCTGGGAGGCTATGGCTACACCTTC. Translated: CATSRGILGGYGYTF.

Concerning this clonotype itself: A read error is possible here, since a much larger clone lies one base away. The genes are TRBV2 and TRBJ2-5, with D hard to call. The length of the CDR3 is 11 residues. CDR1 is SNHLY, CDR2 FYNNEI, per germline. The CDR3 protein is CASTSLETQHF. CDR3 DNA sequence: TGTGCCAGCACCTCTCTGGAGACCCAGCACTTC.

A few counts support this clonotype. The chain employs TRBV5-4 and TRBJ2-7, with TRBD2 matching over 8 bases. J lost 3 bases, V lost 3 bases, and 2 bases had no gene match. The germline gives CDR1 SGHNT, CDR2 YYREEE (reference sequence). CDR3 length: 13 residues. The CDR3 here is CASSSGTSYEQYF. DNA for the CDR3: TGTGCCAGCAGCTCCGGGACTAGCTACGAGCAGTACTTC.

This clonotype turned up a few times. CDR3: CASSDPGDNLQETQYF. For the CDR3, the DNA is TGTGCCAGCAGTGACCCAGGGGATAACCTACAAGAGACCCAGTACTTC. The J gene is TRBJ2-5, the V gene TRBV25-1; D might be TRBD1 (6 bases). Germline assignment: CDR1 MGHDK and CDR2 SYGVNS. V was clipped by 3 bases and J by 2 bases, with 16 bases between them. The CDR3 loop spans 16 amino acids.

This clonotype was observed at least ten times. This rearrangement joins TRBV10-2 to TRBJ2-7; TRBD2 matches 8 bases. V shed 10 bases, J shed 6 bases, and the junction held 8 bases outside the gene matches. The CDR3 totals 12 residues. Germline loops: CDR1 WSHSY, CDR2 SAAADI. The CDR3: CATKAGVTEQYF. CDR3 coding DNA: TGCGCCACCAAAGCGGGAGTCACCGAGCAGTACTTC.

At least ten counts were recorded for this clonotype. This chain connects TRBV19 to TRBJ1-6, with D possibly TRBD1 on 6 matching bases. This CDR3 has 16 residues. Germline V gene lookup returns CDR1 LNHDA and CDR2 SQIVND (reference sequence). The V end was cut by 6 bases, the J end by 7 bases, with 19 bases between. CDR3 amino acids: CASRPPLGHGNSPLHF. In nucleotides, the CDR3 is TGTGCCAGTAGGCCCCCTTTGGGACACGGGAATTCACCCCTCCACTTT.

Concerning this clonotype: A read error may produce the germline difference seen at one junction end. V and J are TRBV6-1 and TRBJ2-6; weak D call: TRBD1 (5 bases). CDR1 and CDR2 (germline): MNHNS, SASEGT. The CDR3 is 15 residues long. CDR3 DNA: TGTGCCAGCAAACGCCCTGACTCTGGGGCCAGCGTCCTGACTTTC. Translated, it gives CASKRPDSGASVLTF.

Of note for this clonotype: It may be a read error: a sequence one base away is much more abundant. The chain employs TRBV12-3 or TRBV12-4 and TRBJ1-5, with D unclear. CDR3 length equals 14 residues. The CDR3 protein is CASSLGRINRPQHF. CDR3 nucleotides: TGTGCCAGCAGTTTGGGCAGGATTAATCGGCCCCAGCATTTT.

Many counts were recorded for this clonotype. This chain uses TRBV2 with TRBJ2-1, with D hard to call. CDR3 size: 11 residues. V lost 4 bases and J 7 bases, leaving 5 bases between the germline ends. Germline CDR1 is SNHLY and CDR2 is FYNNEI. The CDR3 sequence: CASSVMNEQFF. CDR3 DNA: TGTGCCAGCAGTGTGATGAATGAGCAGTTCTTC. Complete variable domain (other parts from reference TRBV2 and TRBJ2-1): EPEVTQTPSHQVTQMGQEVILRCVPISNHLYFYWYRQILGQKVEFLVSFYNNEISEKSEIFDDQFSVERPDGSNFTLKIRSTKLEDSAMYFCASSVMNEQFFGPGTRLTVL.

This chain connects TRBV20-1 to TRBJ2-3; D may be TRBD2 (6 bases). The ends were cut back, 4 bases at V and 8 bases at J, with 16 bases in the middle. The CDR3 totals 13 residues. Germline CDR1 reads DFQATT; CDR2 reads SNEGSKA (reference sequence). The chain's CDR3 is CSATGRGYATQYF. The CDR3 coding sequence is TGCAGTGCTACGGGACGGGGGTATGCTACGCAGTATTTT.

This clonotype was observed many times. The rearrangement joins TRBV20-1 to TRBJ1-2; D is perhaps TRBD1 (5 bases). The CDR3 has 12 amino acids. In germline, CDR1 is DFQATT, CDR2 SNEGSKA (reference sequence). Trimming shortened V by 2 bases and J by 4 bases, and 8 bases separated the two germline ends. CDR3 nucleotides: TGCAGTGCTAGACCGACAGTCTATGGCTACACCTTC. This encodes CSARPTVYGYTF.